The text below deals with one TCR beta chain. The sample is drawn from a study of blood T cell repertoires in COVID-19. As for the study in general: From the United States, Italy and Spain came samples of acute and convalescent COVID-19. From T cells, B-cell-depleted T cells, or PBMCs came the material, which was cDNA or gDNA.

Participants were aged about 18 to 100 years from about 25 US areas. Allocation to cohorts depended on clinical history reported by the participants. Only in-frame clones appear in the TCRdb table, and some are missing; sequencing was by immunoSEQ multiplex PCR. The sample holds 250,000 to 350,000 clones, 90% seen once. The TCR was taken from a young woman with acute COVID-19. What was sequenced was PBMCs or T cells enriched from blood (not recorded which).

The CDR3 here is CASRSHRGTRDGYTF. CDR3 coding DNA: TGTGCCAGCAGATCCCACAGGGGGACGAGGGATGGCTACACCTTC. The chain couples TRBV6-5 to TRBJ1-2, with 8 nucleotides matching TRBD1. Germline values: CDR1 MNHEY, CDR2 SVGAGI. Losses at the gene ends were 6 bases for V and 6 bases for J; bases not matched to a gene: 12. The CDR3 is 15 residues long.